This TCR beta chain comes out of a study of PD-1 blockade in classical Hodgkin lymphoma. Study conclusions and caveats: After ASCT, patients who started nivolumab under 1 year later were excluded. Patients newly diagnosed and complete responders had comparable baseline diversity.

Using immunoSEQ multiplex PCR, the repertoire was profiled, and TCRdb retains in-frame clones only, with some absent. The table lists fewer than 100,000 clones, just under 95% of them singletons. The table lists this clone with a count of one. Its specificity is unknown. This CDR3 has 14 residues. CDR1 and CDR2 from the germline V gene are LNHDA and SQIVND (reference sequence). The V gene end was trimmed by 6 bases and the J gene end by 5 bases; junction bases not matched to a gene: 6. In every patient, relapse followed autologous stem cell transplantation, while exposure to brentuximab vedotin differed.

The sample was peripheral blood mononuclear cells (PBMCs), taken at baseline. The chain has TRBV19 and TRBJ2-5, with TRBD1 matching 10 bases. The source is a human donor with classical Hodgkin lymphoma. The CDR3 loop reads CASRMTGGAETQYF. For the CDR3, the DNA is TGTGCCAGTAGAATGACAGGGGGCGCGGAGACCCAGTACTTC.